This TCR beta chain was sequenced during a study of blood T cell repertoires in COVID-19. Study-wide background: The samples span acute and convalescent COVID-19 from the United States, Italy and Spain. The analysed material was cDNA or gDNA that came from T cells, B-cell-depleted T cells, or PBMCs.

Per the germline V gene, CDR1 is MDHEN and CDR2 is SYDVKM. The CDR3 loop spans 15 amino acids. Deletions cut 5 bases from V and 0 bases from J, with 10 bases between. Participants had their cohort set by participant-reported clinical history. Exposed participants encountered a COVID-19 case during the 2 weeks preceding study entry. Sequencing was performed with immunoSEQ multiplex PCR; in TCRdb, only in-frame clones are kept and a portion is missing. The profile covers about 140,000 clones, with under 90% appearing a single time and 1.5% to 2% taken by the ten largest. The TCR originated in a woman younger than 30 who had been exposed to COVID-19. Sample: PBMCs or T cells enriched from blood (not recorded which). J is TRBJ1-4 and V is TRBV28; D is ambiguous. The CDR3 nucleotides read TGTGCCAGCAGTCCCACTCTAGCAACTAATGAAAAACTGTTTTTT. Protein product: CASSPTLATNEKLFF.